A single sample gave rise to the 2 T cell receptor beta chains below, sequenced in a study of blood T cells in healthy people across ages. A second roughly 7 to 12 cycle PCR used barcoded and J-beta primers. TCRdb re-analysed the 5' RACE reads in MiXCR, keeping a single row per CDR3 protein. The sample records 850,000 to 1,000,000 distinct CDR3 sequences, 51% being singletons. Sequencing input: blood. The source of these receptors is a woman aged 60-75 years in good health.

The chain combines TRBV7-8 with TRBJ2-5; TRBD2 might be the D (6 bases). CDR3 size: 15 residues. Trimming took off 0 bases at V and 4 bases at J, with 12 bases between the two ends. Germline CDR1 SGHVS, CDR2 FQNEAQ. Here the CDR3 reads CASSLAWGEAETQYF. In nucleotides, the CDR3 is TGTGCCAGCAGCTTAGCATGGGGGGAGGCAGAGACCCAGTACTTC.

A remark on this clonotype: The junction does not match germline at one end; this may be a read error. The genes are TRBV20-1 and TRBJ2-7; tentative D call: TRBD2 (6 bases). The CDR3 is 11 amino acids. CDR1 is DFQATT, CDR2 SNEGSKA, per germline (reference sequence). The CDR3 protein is CCAGTLYEQYF. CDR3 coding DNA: TGCTGTGCAGGGACTCTTTACGAGCAGTACTTC.